This T cell receptor (beta chain) originates from a study of shared clonotypes between healthy human individuals. As for the study in general: CD4 naive and CD4 memory each took three plates per donor, while CD8 naive took two and CD8 memory one. Study-wide findings and caveats: Generally, estimated richness proved larger in naive subsets than it did in memory subsets. Clonotypes which were not shared had lower generation probabilities than clonotypes that all four donors shared. Among donors, clonotype sharing was expected to be affected by sequencing depth.

A remark on this clone: The antigen remains unidentified.

Measured with immunoSEQ multiplex PCR; TCRdb has only the in-frame clones, and not every one. Here the sample spans 330,000 or so clones, less than 85% being singletons. The TCR was taken from a man in his thirties or forties in good health. The source material was memory CD4+ T cells sorted from blood. Subset denoted: CD45RA-negative fraction.

The chain's CDR3 is CASSLDRGVGYTF. DNA for the CDR3: TGTGCCAGCAGCTTGGACAGGGGGGTAGGCTACACCTTC. The rearrangement joins TRBV7-3 to TRBJ1-2; 10 nucleotides match TRBD1. Germline CDR1 and CDR2: SGHTA and FQGTGA. The J segment lost 8 bases and the V segment lost 3 bases, leaving 3 bases of the junction unmatched. The CDR3 sequence is 13 residues long.